Shown below are 26 T cell receptor beta chains from a single sample sequenced in a study of blood T cell repertoires in COVID-19. Using immunoSEQ multiplex PCR, the repertoire was profiled, and TCRdb retains in-frame clones only, with some absent. The sample carries about 400,000 clones, approximately 89% recorded once. The sequencing sample was made of PBMCs or T cells enriched from blood (not recorded which). These TCRs come from a middle-aged man in a cohort exposed to, infected with or recovered from COVID-19 (not recorded which).

The chain links TRBV28 to TRBJ2-3; D ambiguous. Germline CDR1 reads MDHEN; CDR2 reads SYDVKM. Deletions cut 4 bases from V and 2 bases from J, with 4 bases between. The CDR3 runs 12 residues. Here the CDR3 reads CASSSVTDTQYF. The DNA of the CDR3 is TGTGCCAGCAGTTCGGTCACAGATACGCAGTATTTT.

The chain joins TRBV5-1 to TRBJ2-1, with D perhaps TRBD1 (6 bases). This CDR3 region has 16 residues. Germline V gene data show CDR1 as SGHRS and CDR2 as YFSETQ. Trimming took 1 base from V and 0 from J, leaving 11 bases between them. The CDR3 loop is CASSLWGPSSYNEQFF. In DNA form, the CDR3 reads TGCGCCAGCAGCTTGTGGGGGCCTAGCTCCTACAATGAGCAGTTCTTC.

This clone was found a few times. The gene calls are TRBV3-1 (or the pseudogene TRBV3-2) and TRBJ2-2; 10 bases line up with TRBD2. The CDR3 covers 15 residues. Germline V gives CDR1 LGHDT, CDR2 YNNKEL (reference sequence). Trimming at V came to 3 bases and at J to 6 bases, leaving 4 bases not matched to a gene. This CDR3 is CASSHSGRGSGELFF. The DNA of the CDR3 is TGTGCCAGCAGCCACAGCGGGAGGGGGTCCGGGGAGCTGTTTTTT.

V is TRBV2 and J is TRBJ1-1; perhaps TRBD1 as D (6 bases). The CDR3 is made up of 13 amino acids. Germline assignment: CDR1 SNHLY and CDR2 FYNNEI. Trimming cost V 8 bases and J 3 bases, with 13 bases left between them. CDR3 sequence: CASATQGDTEAFF. The CDR3 DNA reads TGTGCCAGCGCGACACAGGGAGACACTGAAGCTTTCTTT.

This sequence joins TRBV7-9 and TRBJ2-7; possibly TRBD2 for D (5 bases). Trimming took 5 bases from V and 0 from J, leaving 14 bases between them. The CDR3 runs 15 residues. The germline V gene encodes CDR1 SEHNR and CDR2 FQNEAQ (reference sequence). The CDR3 sequence is CASSPLRESSYEQYF. CDR3 bases: TGTGCCAGCAGCCCACTGAGGGAGAGCTCCTACGAGCAGTACTTC.

The chain links TRBV5-1 to TRBJ2-1; a possible D gene is TRBD1 (7 bases). This CDR3 is 13 amino acids long. Germline lookup yields CDR1 SGHRS and CDR2 YFSETQ. The V end lost 2 bases, the J end lost 9 bases, and 12 bases lay between the germline ends. The CDR3 coding sequence is TGCGCCAGCAGCTTCAGGGGGGCGGGTGAGCAGTTCTTC. This codes for CASSFRGAGEQFF.

The CDR3 region is CASSQDRLAGGPRHLGNEQFF. CDR3 DNA: TGTGCCAGCAGCCAAGATCGGCTAGCGGGAGGGCCTAGGCACTTGGGGAATGAGCAGTTCTTC. The chain uses TRBV3-1 (or the pseudogene TRBV3-2) and TRBJ2-1; 12 nucleotides match TRBD2. The V gene's germline CDR1 is LGHDT and CDR2 YNNKEL (reference sequence). CDR3 length equals 21 residues. The trim removed 0 bases at V and 7 bases at J, leaving 19 bases unmatched.

The V gene is TRBV19, the J gene TRBJ1-2; 8 bases fit TRBD1. The CDR3 runs 15 residues. Germline lookup yields CDR1 LNHDA and CDR2 SQIVND (reference sequence). The V and J ends lost 7 bases and 3 bases, in that order; junction bases with no gene match: 10. CDR3 sequence (DNA): TGTGCCAGTAAGAAAGGACAGGGAAGGGACTATGGCTACACCTTC. Its protein product is CASKKGQGRDYGYTF.

The chain is built from TRBV7-2 and TRBJ2-5, with D perhaps TRBD2 (5 bases). Germline V gene data show CDR1 as SGHTA and CDR2 as FQGNSA. V shed 3 bases and J shed 1 base, with 15 bases lying between them. The CDR3 has 16 residues. CDR3 sequence reads: CASSFSRLRVQETQYF. The CDR3 DNA follows: TGTGCCAGCAGCTTTAGTCGTTTGAGGGTCCAAGAGACCCAGTACTTC.

The gene calls are TRBV5-1 and TRBJ2-5; no clear D gene. The ends were cut back, 4 bases at V and 4 bases at J, with 8 bases in the middle. The CDR3 has 12 residues. CDR1 and CDR2 from the germline V gene are SGHRS and YFSETQ. CDR3 sequence reads: CASSNPGETQYF. The CDR3 DNA reads as TGCGCCAGCAGCAACCCCGGAGAGACCCAGTACTTC.

This clone was counted only a few times. The rearrangement links TRBV5-1 to TRBJ2-1; 8 nucleotides agree with TRBD1. The CDR3 totals 12 residues. V was pared by 4 bases and J by 11 bases, with 5 bases of the junction left unmatched. Germline V gives CDR1 SGHRS, CDR2 YFSETQ. CDR3 sequence (DNA): TGCGCCAGCAGCCGGCAGGGGGCTCAGCAGTTCTTC. Protein product: CASSRQGAQQFF.

This chain links TRBV6-6 with TRBJ1-4; TRBD1 matches at 8 bases. V lost 0 bases and J lost 7; bases outside the gene matches: 7. There are 16 residues in the CDR3. Per germline, CDR1 MNHNY and CDR2 SVGAGI (reference sequence). The CDR3 region is CASSYSTGQGGEKLFF. The CDR3 coding sequence is TGTGCCAGCAGTTACTCGACTGGACAGGGCGGTGAAAAACTGTTTTTT.

The rearrangement links TRBV11-2 to TRBJ2-3, with TRBD1 matching 9 bases. The CDR3 is 15 residues long. The V and J ends lost 4 bases and 1 base, in that order; junction bases with no gene match: 3. In germline, CDR1 is SGHAT, CDR2 FQNNGV. The CDR3: CASSYRQGGTDTQYF. Here the CDR3 DNA reads TGTGCCAGCAGCTACCGACAGGGGGGCACAGATACGCAGTATTTT.

The CDR3 DNA is TGTGCCAGCAGAACCGGGACAGGGTCTCGTCGGGACACCATATATTTT. This gives the protein CASRTGTGSRRDTIYF. The chain couples TRBV7-9 to TRBJ1-3, with 9 bases aligning to TRBD1. The CDR3 spans 16 residues. Germline V gene sequence: CDR1 SEHNR, CDR2 FQNEAQ (reference sequence). Trimming removed 6 bases from V and 8 bases from J; junction bases left unmatched: 14.

The rearrangement links TRBV6-1 to TRBJ1-2, with D hard to call. The CDR3 totals 13 residues. The V gene lost 3 bases and the J gene lost 7 bases, with 12 bases spanning the gap. Germline values: CDR1 MNHNS, CDR2 SASEGT. CDR3 DNA sequence: TGTGCCAGCAGTGATGAGGGCGCCACTGGCTACACCTTC. It specifies CASSDEGATGYTF.

The V and J genes are TRBV30 and TRBJ1-2; TRBD1 aligns across 8 bases. The CDR3 loop spans 12 amino acids. Germline trimming cut 5 bases from V and 8 bases from J; bases unmatched to any gene: 7. CDR1 and CDR2 from the germline V gene are GTSNPN and SVGIG (reference sequence). CDR3 protein: CAWDRGVWGYTF. The CDR3 nucleotides are TGTGCCTGGGACAGGGGCGTATGGGGCTACACCTTC.

As for this clone: Its ends do not fully match the called genes, so a read error is possible. This rearrangement joins TRBV30 to TRBJ1-1; D is possibly TRBD1 (5 bases). Germline lookup yields CDR1 GTSNPN and CDR2 SVGIG (reference sequence). The CDR3 is 13 residues long. The CDR3 DNA reads TGTGCCTGGAGTCCCAGGGTGAACCCTGAAGCTTTCTTT. Translated, it gives CAWSPRVNPEAFF.

As for this clone: This same CDR3 is encoded by further DNA sequences in the sample. This chain joins TRBV20-1 and TRBJ1-1; D ambiguous. This CDR3 spans 11 amino acids. Germline CDR1 and CDR2: DFQATT and SNEGSKA (reference sequence). Between the trimmed V and J ends, which lost 4 bases and 1 base, there was a span of 4 bases. The CDR3 here is CSAIGNTEAFF. CDR3 bases: TGCAGTGCTATCGGGAACACTGAAGCTTTCTTT.

The table lists this clone with a count of one. DNA for the CDR3: TGTGCCAGCAGCGTCGCCGGGACTAGCGGTCACGAGCAGTACTTC. This sequence encodes CASSVAGTSGHEQYF. J is TRBJ2-7 and V is TRBV7-2, with TRBD2 identical over 11 bases. V dropped 5 bases and J dropped 5; count of bases not matched to a gene: 8. CDR3 size: 15 residues. Germline CDR1 and CDR2: SGHTA and FQGNSA.

The table lists this clone with a few counts. The rearrangement joins TRBV4-1 to TRBJ1-2, with 7 positions matching TRBD1. V shed 2 bases, J shed 3 bases, and the junction held 12 bases outside the gene matches. This CDR3 region has 17 residues. The V gene's germline CDR1 is MGHRA and CDR2 YSYEKL. The CDR3 DNA reads TGCGCCAGCAGCCAATCCGGCGGACAGGCCTGGTACTATGGCTACACCTTC. It yields the protein CASSQSGGQAWYYGYTF.

This chain connects TRBV5-4 to TRBJ2-1; 10 bases are shared with TRBD2. The V segment lost 6 bases and the J segment 4 bases; nucleotides outside the gene matches: 7. The CDR3 has 15 residues. Germline CDR1 is SGHNT and CDR2 is YYREEE (reference sequence). The CDR3 coding sequence is TGTGCCAGCACCGGAGCGGGAGGGGGGTACAATGAGCAGTTCTTC. It is translated as CASTGAGGGYNEQFF. Supplemented by reference TRBV5-4 and TRBJ2-1, the full variable domain reads ETGVTQSPTHLIKTRGQQVTLRCSSQSGHNTVSWYQQALGQGPQFIFQYYREEENGRGNFPPRFSGLQFPNYSSELNVNALELDDSALYLCASTGAGGGYNEQFFGPGTRLTVL.

The rearrangement uses TRBV18 and TRBJ1-5; a possible D gene is TRBD1 (5 bases). The germline V gene has CDR1 KGHSH and CDR2 LQKENI. The V end was cut by 4 bases, the J end by 2 bases, with 24 bases between. The CDR3 loop spans 19 amino acids. The CDR3 DNA reads as TGTGCCAGCTCACTACAGGTCCAAGTGGGCCCGGGGGGCAATCAGCCCCAGCATTTT. Translating it yields CASSLQVQVGPGGNQPQHF.

The chain recombines TRBV5-1 with TRBJ2-7; 8 bases align to TRBD1. This CDR3 is built from 17 residues. The germline gives CDR1 SGHRS, CDR2 YFSETQ. With 2 bases clipped from V and 0 bases from J, the junction kept 10 bases outside the gene matches. The CDR3 nucleotides read TGCGCCAGCAGCTTCCAGACAGGGGCAATCCTCTCCTACGAGCAGTACTTC. It codes for CASSFQTGAILSYEQYF.

This clone was seen a few times. This chain uses TRBV6-5 with TRBJ2-1; 9 nucleotides match TRBD1. V trimming: 6 bases; J trimming: 6 bases; junction bases outside the gene matches: 9. The germline V gene has CDR1 MNHEY and CDR2 SVGAGI. This CDR3 has 15 residues. CDR3 sequence reads: CASRNRGLVINEQFF. The CDR3, as DNA: TGTGCCAGCAGAAACAGGGGGCTGGTTATCAATGAGCAGTTCTTC.

This clone was counted once. This rearrangement joins TRBV2 to TRBJ1-1, with TRBD1 identical over 9 bases. Germline V gives CDR1 SNHLY, CDR2 FYNNEI. The trim removed 6 bases at V and 6 bases at J, leaving 8 bases unmatched. This CDR3 comprises 14 residues. The CDR3 sequence: CASRDRGGDSEAFF. In DNA form, the CDR3 reads TGTGCCAGCAGGGACAGGGGAGGAGACTCTGAAGCTTTCTTT.

This chain joins TRBV19 and TRBJ1-3; 8 bases fit TRBD1. Germline V gene data show CDR1 as LNHDA and CDR2 as SQIVND (reference sequence). This CDR3 region has 14 residues. V gave up 7 bases and J gave up 4 bases; unmatched junction bases: 6. In DNA, the CDR3 is TGTGCCAGTACCAGGACAGGGTTAGGAAACACCATATATTTT. It codes for CASTRTGLGNTIYF.